This T cell receptor (beta chain) is drawn from a study of human T cells and chemical hapten exposure. This clonotype was detected only a few times. What it binds is unknown. The time point denotes: pre-sensitization, week 0. As for treatment: therapeutic diphenylcyclopropenone sensitization with weekly scalp DPC. Someone pulled total RNA out of unfractionated whole blood. TCRdb redid the calling of the RACE reads with MiXCR, one entry per CDR3 protein. The table has about 300,000 distinct CDR3 sequences, about 5% seen once; the top ten hold about 8.7%. General study findings and limits: Having alopecia, donors may respond immunologically unlike healthy people. With regard to DPC sensitization, TCRs above 1 in 1000 frequency did not change.

Germline assignment: CDR1 ENHRY and CDR2 SYGVKD. This CDR3 region has 14 residues. The ends were cut back, 2 bases at V and 8 bases at J, with 15 bases in the middle. This receptor was taken from a woman between 18 and 29 years old with alopecia areata. Some clones in this sample may be carry-over from other donors' samples. Source: whole blood, taken in connection with sensitization to the hapten diphenylcyclopropenone (DPC). The rearrangement joins TRBV10-3 to TRBJ1-1, with D perhaps TRBD1 (5 bases). Here the CDR3 DNA reads TGTGCCATCAGTGAGGGACTAGGGGTTATAGAAGCTTTCTTT. It codes for CAISEGLGVIEAFF.